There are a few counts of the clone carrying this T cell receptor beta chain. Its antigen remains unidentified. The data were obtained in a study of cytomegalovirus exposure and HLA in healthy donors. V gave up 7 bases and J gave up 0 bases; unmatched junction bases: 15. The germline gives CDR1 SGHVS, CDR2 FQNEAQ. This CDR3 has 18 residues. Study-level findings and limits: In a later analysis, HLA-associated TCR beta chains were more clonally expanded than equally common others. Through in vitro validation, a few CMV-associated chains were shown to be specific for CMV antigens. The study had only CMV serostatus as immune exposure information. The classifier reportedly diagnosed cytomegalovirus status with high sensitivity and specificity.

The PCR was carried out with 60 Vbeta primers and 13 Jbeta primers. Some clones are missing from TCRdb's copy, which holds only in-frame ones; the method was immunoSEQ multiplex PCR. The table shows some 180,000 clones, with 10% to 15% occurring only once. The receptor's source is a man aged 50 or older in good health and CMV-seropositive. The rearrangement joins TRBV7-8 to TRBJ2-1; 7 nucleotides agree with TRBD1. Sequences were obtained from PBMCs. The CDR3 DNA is TGTGCCAGCACCCCCGGGACAGAACATTGGAGCTCCTACAATGAGCAGTTCTTC. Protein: CASTPGTEHWSSYNEQFF. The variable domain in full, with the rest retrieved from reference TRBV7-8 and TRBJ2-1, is GAGVSQSPRYKVAKRGQDVALRCDPISGHVSLFWYQQALGQGPEFLTYFQNEAQLDKSGLPSDRFFAERPEGSVSTLKIQRTQQEDSAVYLCASTPGTEHWSSYNEQFFGPGTRLTVL.